A single T cell receptor beta chain is shown here with its context. Its antigen is unknown. No qualities accompany the bases; no much larger clone lies one base away. The roughly 37 donors, aged 6 to 90 years, were systemically healthy Caucasian individuals from Russia. Each donor gave 8 to 10 milliliters of peripheral blood, collected into EDTA-treated Vacutainer tubes. Ficoll-Paque density-gradient centrifugation was used to isolate PBMCs, with at least 6.5 million per sample. Trizol reagent was used to extract total RNA from the PBMCs, yielding at least 6 micrograms per sample. For every donor, flow cytometry on a PBMC aliquot measured the percentage of naive CD45RAhigh/CD27high T cells. The library was obtained by 5' RACE. The sequencer was an Illumina HiSeq 2500. A second PCR of about 7 to 12 cycles was run with a J-beta primer mix and a sample-barcoded 5' primer. A template-switch 5' adaptor carrying 12 random nucleotides introduced a unique molecular identifier onto each TCR beta cDNA molecule. Each sample yielded at least 2.5 million CDR3-containing paired-end reads. The Mint cDNA synthesis kit, primed by a TRBC-specific oligonucleotide, was used to synthesize first-strand cDNA from all RNA. After uracil-DNA glycosylase treatment, a first 18-cycle PCR used universal primers M1SS and BC2_uni_R on all cDNA. The original methods were these. For normalization, 1 million high-quality reads were randomly selected from each sample, with every read carrying a distinct molecular identifier. Instead of being binned into consensus sequences, reads that shared molecular identifiers were thrown out. MiTCR, set to a Q25 quality threshold and the strictest error-elimination algorithm, was used for CDR3 identification, clonotype clustering and error correction. A nonparametric unseen species model with Euler transformation was used to estimate lower-bound total TCR beta diversity. TCRdb reran the public reads through fastp at Q25 and MiXCR, keeping productive beta chains. All rows with the same CDR3 protein become a single entry with the most common DNA and genes. TCRdb assigned the V and J calls; the authors' analysis was not used. The sample table holds 780,000 or so distinct CDR3 sequences, of which about 55% were seen once. The top ten hold around 41% of the sample.

At the junction V is shortened by 6 bases and J by 8 bases; bases outside the gene matches: 8. The germline V gene (reference sequence) supplies CDR1 DFQATT and CDR2 SNEGSKA. Taken from cysteine to phenylalanine, the CDR3 has 12 residues. Just the 36-base CDR3 DNA is kept, in frame starting at base 1. This record belongs to a study of blood T cells in healthy people across ages (dated by TCRdb to the mid-2010s). Background on the whole study: In model experiments, template switching captured about one uniquely barcoded TCR beta cDNA molecule for every two T cells. Four age groups were formed from the donors: young (average 16 years), middle-aged (around 37), aged (roughly 59) and long-lived (less than 85). To avoid experimental bias, donors of different ages were randomly spread across the sequencing lanes. For two donors (one aged 18 to 30 and one aged 80 or older), the study analyzed two additional independent replicas of 1 million unique cDNA reads from the same blood draw. Using deep sequencing normalized with unique cDNA molecular identifiers, the study measured how TCR beta repertoire diversity changes with age. What the authors observed across the whole study: Estimates of total diversity based on one million sequenced T cells were considered lower bounds and underestimates. Because profiling used bulk unsorted PBMCs, naive and antigen-experienced compartments could not be compared conclusively. Compared with the aged group, the long-lived group had more naive CD4+ T cells, fewer expanded clones and increased TCR diversity, a pattern suggesting age selection. As age increased, observed TCR beta diversity per million T cells dropped in a roughly linear way, and a significant reduction was already evident by age 40. Because donor CMV infection status was unknown, age-related changes in expanded clonotypes were potentially confounded. A strong correlation was found between observed TCR beta diversity and the percentage of naive T cells measured by flow cytometry.

Material: blood. This clonotype was sampled from a man at least 80 years old in good health. Recombination linked TRBV20-1 to TRBJ1-1, and 8 junction bases match TRBD1. Read as DNA, the sequence is TGCAGTGCCAGTCAGGGACAGGAGGAAGCTTTCTTT. This translates into CSASQGQEEAFF.